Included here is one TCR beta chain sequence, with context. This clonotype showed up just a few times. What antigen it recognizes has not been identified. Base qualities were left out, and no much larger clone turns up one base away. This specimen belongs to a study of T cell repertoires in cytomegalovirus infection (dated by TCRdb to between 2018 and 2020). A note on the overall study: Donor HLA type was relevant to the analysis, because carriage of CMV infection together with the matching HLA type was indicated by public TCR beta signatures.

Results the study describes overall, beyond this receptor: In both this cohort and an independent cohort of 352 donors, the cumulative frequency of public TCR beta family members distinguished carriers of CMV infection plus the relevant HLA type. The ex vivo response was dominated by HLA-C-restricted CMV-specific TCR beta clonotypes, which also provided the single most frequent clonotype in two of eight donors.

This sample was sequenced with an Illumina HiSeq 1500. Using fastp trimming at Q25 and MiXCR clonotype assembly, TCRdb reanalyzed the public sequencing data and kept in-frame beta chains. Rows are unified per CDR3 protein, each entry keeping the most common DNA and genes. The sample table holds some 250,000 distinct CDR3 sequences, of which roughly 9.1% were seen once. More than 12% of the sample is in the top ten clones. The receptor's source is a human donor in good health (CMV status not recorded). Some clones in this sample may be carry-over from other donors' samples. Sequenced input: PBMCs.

The CDR3 reads as follows: CASSSHGQINSPLHF. The DNA sequence is as follows: TGTGCCAGCAGCTCCCACGGACAGATTAATTCACCCCTCCACTTT. The chain joins TRBV7-9 to TRBJ1-6; the D gene is possibly TRBD1, with 6 bases matching. V and J are truncated by 4 bases and 6 bases respectively, leaving an intervening sequence of 13 bases. CDR1 and CDR2 were assigned from the germline V gene (reference sequence) as SEHNR and FQNEAQ. Its CDR3 holds 15 amino acids, cysteine through phenylalanine. Only the CDR3 portion is preserved as DNA: 45 bases, with reading frame beginning at the first base.